This T cell receptor (beta chain) was identified in a study of beta chain features in type 1 diabetes. Overall study context: Fewer than 140,000,000 sorted cells were examined across all samples.

The sequenced template was cDNA made from the entire isolated RNA. TCRdb's table, derived via immunoSEQ multiplex PCR, lists solely in-frame clones and lacks some. Among a few hundred thousand clones listed, approximately 15% were seen once. V trimming: 9 bases; J trimming: 6 bases; junction bases outside the gene matches: 10. CDR3 length: 13 residues. Germline CDR1 and CDR2: MNHNY and SVGAGI (reference sequence). A few counts support this clone. The TCR originated in a young man in good health. The genes are TRBV6-6 and TRBJ2-7; the match to TRBD1 covers 8 bases. Sequencing used central memory CD4+ T cells from blood. The CDR3 reads CASRTGQNGEQYV. DNA of the CDR3: TGTGCCAGTAGGACAGGGCAGAATGGCGAGCAGTACGTC.